Each of the 4 T cell receptor beta chains below was sequenced from the same sample in a study of cytomegalovirus exposure and HLA in healthy donors (dated by TCRdb to about 2017). Library method: the immunoSEQ multiplex PCR assay. The multiplex PCR relied on a mix of 60 forward primers for TCR Vbeta segments and 13 reverse primers for TCR Jbeta segments. Drawn from immuneACCESS, this table holds only the in-frame rearrangements with V and J called that TCRdb kept. Clones are partly lost; checked studies trace under half to an unresolved V gene and leave the rest unexplained. The sample profile shows tens of thousands of clones; 60% to 85% of them were found once. 4.5% to 7% of the sample is held by the ten biggest clonotypes. The sample was PBMCs. The receptors shown here come from a male donor in good health and CMV-seropositive.

The chain uses TRBV5-1 and TRBJ2-1; 11 bases are shared with TRBD1. CDR1 and CDR2 (germline): SGHRS, YFSETQ. Germline trimming cut 4 bases from V and 2 bases from J; bases unmatched to any gene: 5. CDR3 size: 16 residues. The CDR3 nucleotides read TGCGCCAGCAGCCCGGAGGGACAGGGGGCCTACAATGAGCAGTTCTTC. This translates into CASSPEGQGAYNEQFF.

V is TRBV5-6 and J is TRBJ2-3; weak D call: TRBD2 (6 bases). The V gene lost 2 bases and the J gene lost 6 bases, with 16 bases spanning the gap. Germline V gene data show CDR1 as SGHDT and CDR2 as YYEEEE. The CDR3 runs 15 residues. The CDR3 bases are TGTGCCAGCAGCTTCCCGGGACTTCTAACGGATACGCAGTATTTT. Encoded protein: CASSFPGLLTDTQYF.

This chain links TRBV6-6 with TRBJ2-7, with D tentatively TRBD2 (6 bases). This CDR3 has 14 residues. Germline V gene data show CDR1 as MNHNY and CDR2 as SVGAGI (reference sequence). V lost 0 bases and J 4 bases, leaving 10 bases between the germline ends. The CDR3 region has the DNA TGTGCCAGCAGTTACTCCGGGGGAGTTTACGAGCAGTACTTC. As protein: CASSYSGGVYEQYF.

The V gene is TRBV6-5, the J gene TRBJ2-5; TRBD1 agrees at 7 bases. V was clipped by 2 bases and J by 1 base; unmatched bases: 4. The CDR3 loop spans 15 amino acids. CDR1 and CDR2 from the germline V gene are MNHEY and SVGAGI. This CDR3 reads CASSYRDRVQETQYF. DNA for the CDR3: TGTGCCAGCAGTTACCGTGACAGGGTCCAAGAGACCCAGTACTTC.